Presented here are 9 T cell receptor beta chains from one specimen sequenced in a study of T cell clonotyping in hematopoietic cell transplantation. Libraries were prepared by immunoSEQ multiplex PCR; TCRdb keeps only in-frame clonotypes and omits some of them. The sample includes tens of thousands of clones, roughly 71% of them seen just once. Stated time point: recipient sample about 28 days before transplant, after cytoreduction. Source: peripheral blood mononuclear cells, taken before stem cell transplant. All receptors come from a man between 45 and 60 years old with myelodysplastic syndrome. Some clones in this sample may be carry-over from other donors' samples.

This rearrangement joins TRBV7-9 to TRBJ2-7, with no clear D. The ends were cut back, 5 bases at V and 7 bases at J, with 12 bases in the middle. The CDR3 covers 12 residues. Germline V CDR1 and CDR2: SEHNR, FQNEAQ (reference sequence). The CDR3 region is CASSGVLGEQYF. CDR3 nucleotide sequence: TGTGCCAGCAGCGGGGTCTTAGGGGAGCAGTACTTC. The full variable domain, in which reference TRBV7-9 and TRBJ2-7 provide the parts outside the CDR3, is DTGVSQNPRHKITKRGQNVTFRCDPISEHNRLYWYRQTLGQGPEFLTYFQNEAQLEKSRLLSDRFSAERPKGSFSTLEIQRTEQGDSAMYLCASSGVLGEQYFGPGTRLTVT.

CDR3 loop: CASSLAWAGELFF. The DNA for the CDR3 is TGTGCCAGCAGCTTAGCTTGGGCCGGGGAGCTGTTTTTT. This chain joins TRBV7-2 and TRBJ2-2, with no clear D. The V gene's germline CDR1 is SGHTA and CDR2 FQGNSA. The CDR3 length is 13 residues. V shed 0 bases and J shed 6 bases, with 5 bases lying between them.

The chain joins TRBV19 to TRBJ2-1, with TRBD1 identical over 8 bases. V shed 6 bases and J 4 bases; nucleotides not matched to a gene: 5. CDR1 is LNHDA, CDR2 SQIVND, per germline (reference sequence). The CDR3 extends over 14 amino acids. The CDR3 DNA is TGTGCCAGTAGCGGACAGGGCTATTACAATGAGCAGTTCTTC. Translated, it gives CASSGQGYYNEQFF.

This clone qualifies as medium-sized. The rearrangement joins TRBV4-2 to TRBJ2-5, with D tentatively TRBD2 (5 bases). V gave up 1 base and J gave up 5 bases, with 11 bases separating them. Per germline, CDR1 LGHNA and CDR2 YNFKEQ. The CDR3 runs to 14 residues. Here the CDR3 DNA reads TGTGCCAGCAGCCAAGCCGCCCCGGGGGAGACCCAGTACTTC. This sequence encodes CASSQAAPGETQYF.

This clone came up a few times. This chain connects TRBV7-2 to TRBJ1-5, with a possible D match to TRBD1 (6 bases). This CDR3 comprises 16 residues. Germline CDR1 and CDR2: SGHTA and FQGNSA. V lost 1 base and J lost 3, with 13 bases in between. The CDR3 is CASSLEVGGANQPQHF. In DNA form, the CDR3 reads TGTGCCAGCAGCTTAGAGGTGGGGGGGGCCAATCAGCCCCAGCATTTT.

The chain carries TRBV5-1 and TRBJ1-5; 7 nucleotides align to TRBD1. Germline CDR1 SGHRS, CDR2 YFSETQ. V shed 4 bases and J 4 bases; nucleotides not matched to a gene: 5. The CDR3 runs 14 residues. CDR3 amino acids: CASSPDRPNQPQHF. As DNA, the CDR3 is TGCGCCAGCAGCCCGGACAGGCCTAATCAGCCCCAGCATTTT.

This clone showed up just a few times. The rearrangement joins TRBV28 to TRBJ2-3; TRBD2 is a possible D gene (6 bases). The V end lost 5 bases, the J end lost 9 bases, and 12 bases lay between the germline ends. This CDR3 contains 12 residues. Per germline, CDR1 MDHEN and CDR2 SYDVKM. The DNA of the CDR3 is TGTGCCAGCAGTCCCCTAGCGAGGACGCAGTATTTT. This codes for CASSPLARTQYF.

This chain joins TRBV25-1 and TRBJ1-3; maybe TRBD1 (6 bases). The CDR3 consists of 15 residues. Germline V gene data show CDR1 as MGHDK and CDR2 as SYGVNS. Trimming cost V 1 base and J 2 bases, with 9 bases left between them. CDR3 in DNA: TGTGCCAGCAGTGAATTGGGGGCAGCTGGAAACACCATATATTTT. Its protein is CASSELGAAGNTIYF.

V and J are TRBV4-1 and TRBJ2-1; either TRBD1 or TRBD2 may fit D (5 bases each). V lost 0 bases and J lost 0, with 9 bases in between. Germline V gene sequence: CDR1 MGHRA, CDR2 YSYEKL. This CDR3 is built from 16 residues. The CDR3, as DNA: TGCGCCAGCAGCCAAGAGAGGGGAAGCTCCTACAATGAGCAGTTCTTC. It specifies CASSQERGSSYNEQFF.